This T cell receptor beta chain was identified in a study of blood T cell repertoires in COVID-19. Study at large: Nucleic acid was either cDNA or gDNA, and it came from T cells, B-cell-depleted T cells, or PBMCs.

This clone was detected a few times. Authors' analysis steps: Using reference gene primer amplification, nucleated cell counts were estimated. Clones were sequenced by immunoSEQ multiplex PCR, and TCRdb holds only the in-frame ones, with some missing. V, J and clone size were drawn from that table, and D and trimming were deduced from the DNA. The sample has 260,000 or so clones; 88% are singletons. Trimming pared 4 bases from V and 0 bases from J, leaving 8 bases between. This CDR3 has 14 residues. Sequenced input: peripheral blood. The sequence was obtained from a human donor in a cohort sampled during active COVID-19. The chain employs TRBV5-3 and TRBJ1-5; D might be TRBD1 (5 bases). TRBV5-3 is an ORF; its function is uncertain. Here the CDR3 reads CARSNTGSNQPQHF. CDR3 DNA: TGTGCCAGAAGCAATACAGGTAGCAATCAGCCCCAGCATTTT.